Listed below are T cell receptor beta chains from one sample, sequenced in a study of beta chain features in type 1 diabetes. Sequencing was performed with immunoSEQ multiplex PCR; in TCRdb, only in-frame clones are kept and a portion is missing. The sample gives fewer than 110,000 clones, roughly 28% of which show up once; 0.5% to 0.6% is in the top ten. Sequenced material: central memory CD4+ T cells from blood. Every receptor here comes from a woman between 18 and 30 years old with type 1 diabetes. CDR3s include the opening cysteine and the closing phenylalanine or tryptophan. The D gene is left open where the match is weak. A clone size is listed for some rows: how often the clone was seen (once, few, many), or a class if it is expanded.

J gene | CDR3 length | clone size | D gene | V gene | CDR3 DNA | CDR3 protein
TRBJ2-7 | 12 | NA | NA | TRBV6-1 | TGTGCCAGCAGTGAAGCAGCCACCGAGCAGTACTTC | CASSEAATEQYF
TRBJ1-1 | 12 | NA | NA | TRBV7-9 | TGTGCCAGCAGCTTAGTTCGTCCTGAAGCTTTCTTT | CASSLVRPEAFF
TRBJ1-1 | 15 | few | NA | TRBV19 | TGTGCCAGTAGTTCCCGCCAGGGGTTGAACACTGAAGCTTTCTTT | CASSSRQGLNTEAFF
TRBJ2-1 | 14 | many | NA | TRBV30 | TGTGCCTGGAGTGGGACTTCCGTATACAATGAGCAGTTCTTC | CAWSGTSVYNEQFF
TRBJ1-4 | 15 | NA | NA | TRBV2 | TGTGCCAGCAGTGCCAGGGTCGGGGGAAATGAAAAACTGTTTTTT | CASSARVGGNEKLFF
TRBJ1-2 | 14 | NA | NA | TRBV9 | TGTGCCAGCAGCGTAGGACAGATTAACTATGGCTACACCTTC | CASSVGQINYGYTF
TRBJ2-1 | 12 | NA | NA | TRBV7-2 | TGTGCCAGCAGCTTTCTACTAAGTGAGCAGTTCTTC | CASSFLLSEQFF
TRBJ2-3 | 14 | NA | NA | TRBV7-9 | TGTGCCAGCAGCTCCTCTAAACCCACAGATACGCAGTATTTT | CASSSSKPTDTQYF
TRBJ2-5 | 16 | once | TRBD2 | TRBV4-3 | TGCGCCAGCAGCCAAGGGCTAGCGGGCGGCCAAGAGACCCAGTACTTC | CASSQGLAGGQETQYF
TRBJ2-2 | 16 | few | TRBD2 | TRBV5-1 | TGCGCCAGCAGCCTGATAGCGGGAACGTTCACCGGGGAGCTGTTTTTT | CASSLIAGTFTGELFF
TRBJ2-5 | 15 | NA | TRBD2 | TRBV2 | TGTGCCAGCAGTGATTTCGGGAGGGCGGGAGAGACCCAGTACTTC | CASSDFGRAGETQYF
TRBJ2-2 | 16 | NA | NA | TRBV5-1 | TGCGCCAGCAGGGGATCGGGGAGTGCGGGAACCGGGGAGCTGTTTTTT | CASRGSGSAGTGELFF
TRBJ1-5 | 14 | NA | TRBD1 | TRBV5-1 | TGCGCCAGCAGCTTAGGGACAGGAGGTCAGCCCCAGCATTTT | CASSLGTGGQPQHF
TRBJ2-2 | 14 | few | TRBD1 | TRBV18 | TGTGCCAGCTCCGGGGACAGAAACACCGGGGAGCTGTTTTTT | CASSGDRNTGELFF
TRBJ2-5 | 15 | NA | TRBD1 | TRBV5-1 | TGCGCCAGCAGCGCCGAAGGACAGGGGTCGGAGACCCAGTACTTC | CASSAEGQGSETQYF
TRBJ1-1 | 15 | few | TRBD1 | TRBV10-3 | TGTGCCATCAGTGAGTTAACAGGGGGGGACACTGAAGCTTTCTTT | CAISELTGGDTEAFF
TRBJ2-1 | 15 | NA | TRBD2 | TRBV6-6 | TGTGCCAGCAGTCGGGGGAGGGAGGGTGGGAATGAGCAGTTCTTC | CASSRGREGGNEQFF
TRBJ1-2 | 11 | once | NA | TRBV4-1 | TGCGCCAGCAGCCGAGATCGGGGCTACACCTTC | CASSRDRGYTF
TRBJ2-1 | 15 | NA | NA | TRBV7-9 | TGTGCCAGCAGCTTAGGCACGGGAGCCGGTAATGAGCAGTTCTTC | CASSLGTGAGNEQFF
TRBJ1-1 | 17 | NA | NA | TRBV5-1 | TGCGCCAGCAGCTTGGGGGGTCCGGGATCCGGGGGTACTGAAGCTTTCTTT | CASSLGGPGSGGTEAFF
TRBJ1-4 | 16 | NA | NA | TRBV4-2 | TGTGCCAGCAGCCAAGAAGCGGGTGGAACTAATGAAAAACTGTTTTTT | CASSQEAGGTNEKLFF
TRBJ1-1 | 11 | few | NA | TRBV30 | TGTGCCTGGAGCCCCCGGCGGGGAGCTTTCTTT | CAWSPRRGAFF
TRBJ2-2 | 18 | few | TRBD2 | TRBV2 | TGTGCCAGCAGTGAAACTGGACTAGCGGGTGGGAAGCCCGGGGAGCTGTTTTTT | CASSETGLAGGKPGELFF
TRBJ2-5 | 14 | NA | TRBD2 | TRBV7-2 | TGTGCCAGCAGCTCTAGCGGGAGTTCCGAGACCCAGTACTTC | CASSSSGSSETQYF
TRBJ2-7 | 13 | few | NA | TRBV18 | TGTGCCAGCTCACCATCGGCTAGCTACGAGCAGTACTTC | CASSPSASYEQYF
TRBJ2-1 | 13 | many | TRBD2 | TRBV7-9 | TGTGCCAGCAGTGGAGCGGGAGGGCCACCTGGGTTCTTC | CASSGAGGPPGFF
TRBJ2-3 | 15 | NA | TRBD2 | TRBV7-2 | TGTGCCAGCAGCCGGACCGGGACTAGCTCAGATACGCAGTATTTT | CASSRTGTSSDTQYF
TRBJ1-2 | 14 | few | TRBD1 | TRBV10-3 | TGTGCCATCCTCTCCGACAGGGGGGACTATGGCTACACCTTC | CAILSDRGDYGYTF
TRBJ2-7 | 16 | NA | TRBD2 | TRBV7-2 | TGTGCCAGCAGCTCCTTAGCGGGACTTAGACGGGACGAGCAGTACTTC | CASSSLAGLRRDEQYF
TRBJ2-2 | 14 | few | NA | TRBV25-1 | TGTGCCAGCAGTGAGGGACAATACGGCGGGGAGCTGTTTTTT | CASSEGQYGGELFF
TRBJ1-1 | 14 | NA | NA | TRBV6-5 | TGTGCCAGCAGTTACTGGGCCTTTGGGACTGAAGCTTTCTTT | CASSYWAFGTEAFF
TRBJ1-4 | 13 | NA | NA | TRBV7-8 | TGTGCCAGCGCCGTCACGGGGTACGAAAAACTGTTTTTT | CASAVTGYEKLFF
TRBJ2-1 | 16 | few | TRBD2 | TRBV28 | TGTGCCAGCACCCGAGGACTAGCGGGAGGGCTCAATGAGCAGTTCTTC | CASTRGLAGGLNEQFF
TRBJ1-5 | 12 | few | NA | TRBV28 | TGTGCCAGCAGTACAGGGCATCAGCCCCAGCATTTT | CASSTGHQPQHF
TRBJ2-3 | 17 | few | NA | TRBV21-1 | TGTGCCAGCAGCAAAGGATCCTCTAGCGGACGCACAGATACGCAGTATTTT | CASSKGSSSGRTDTQYF